The 23 T cell receptor beta chains below all came from one sample that was sequenced in a study of CD8 T cells in ankylosing spondylitis. Study-level findings and limits: A TCR beta motif made of eight highly homologous variants seemed typical of ankylosing spondylitis blood.

Their antigens remain unidentified. TCRdb re-analysed the 5' RACE reads in MiXCR, keeping a single row per CDR3 protein. The sample lists roughly 470,000 distinct CDR3 sequences, 25% to 30% occurring once. The specimen was blood, either unsorted or a sorted T cell fraction (not recorded which). The source of these receptors is a male donor with ankylosing spondylitis.

The chain employs TRBV12-3 or TRBV12-4 and TRBJ1-1; 7 nucleotides agree with TRBD1. The CDR3 has 12 residues. Germline trimming cut 6 bases from V and 10 bases from J; bases unmatched to any gene: 8. The CDR3 region is CASSDRALLAFF. The CDR3 DNA reads TGTGCCAGCAGCGACAGGGCGCTTTTAGCTTTCTTT.

V and J are TRBV2 and TRBJ1-2; D not certain. CDR1 SNHLY and CDR2 FYNNEI come from the germline V gene. The CDR3 is 11 residues long. V shed 2 bases and J shed 2 bases, with 0 bases lying between them. CDR3 DNA sequence: TGTGCCAGCAGTGAAAACTATGGCTACACCTTC. This codes for CASSENYGYTF.

The chain joins TRBV5-1 to TRBJ2-1; tentative D call: TRBD2 (5 bases). Per germline, CDR1 SGHRS and CDR2 YFSETQ. Between the trimmed V and J ends, which lost 6 bases and 6 bases, there was a span of 19 bases. This CDR3 has 15 residues. The CDR3 DNA reads TGCGCCAGCAAGAGGTCGGCTCCCCGGGGCAATGAGCAGTTCTTC. As protein: CASKRSAPRGNEQFF.

The chain couples TRBV5-1 to TRBJ2-1; 11 nucleotides match TRBD2. After removal of 4 bases from V and 4 bases from J, the junction contained 7 bases not matched to a gene. This CDR3 spans 16 amino acids. The germline V gene encodes CDR1 SGHRS and CDR2 YFSETQ. DNA of the CDR3: TGCGCCAGCAGCCCCCAACTAGCGGGGGCTTACAATGAGCAGTTCTTC. Encoded protein: CASSPQLAGAYNEQFF.

This clonotype came up a few times. The V call is TRBV5-1, the J call TRBJ2-1; possibly TRBD1 for D (6 bases). Trimming stripped 3 bases from V and 9 bases from J, with 19 bases between. Germline V gene sequence: CDR1 SGHRS, CDR2 YFSETQ. The CDR3 runs 15 residues. The CDR3 protein is CASSSVGTRGSEQFF. The DNA for the CDR3 is TGCGCCAGCAGCTCGGTGGGGACACGTGGTAGTGAGCAGTTCTTC.

This clonotype was counted at least ten times. The chain couples TRBV4-1 to TRBJ1-4; 7 positions match TRBD1. V dropped 1 base and J dropped 8; count of bases not matched to a gene: 7. This CDR3 spans 15 amino acids. CDR1 is MGHRA and CDR2 is YSYEKL in the germline V gene. The DNA of the CDR3 is TGCGCCAGCAGCCAAGTTAACAGGGGCAGAGAAAAACTGTTTTTT. As protein: CASSQVNRGREKLFF.

The table lists this clonotype with a few counts. The J gene is TRBJ2-4, the V gene TRBV5-1; D is perhaps TRBD2 (5 bases). The CDR3 loop spans 14 amino acids. Between the trimmed V and J ends, which lost 5 bases and 6 bases, there was a span of 15 bases. The germline CDR1 and CDR2 sequences are SGHRS and YFSETQ. The CDR3 reads CASRLDGSVNIQYF. In DNA form, the CDR3 reads TGCGCCAGCAGACTAGACGGAAGCGTAAACATTCAGTACTTC.

The chain links TRBV7-2 to TRBJ2-7; D remains ambiguous. The CDR3 is 12 amino acids. CDR1 SGHTA and CDR2 FQGNSA come from the germline V gene. The ends were cut back, 2 bases at V and 5 bases at J, with 7 bases in the middle. For the CDR3, the DNA is TGTGCCAGCAGCTTACGGCCCCACGAGCAGTACGTC. Translated, it gives CASSLRPHEQYV.

This clonotype was observed a few times. This chain links TRBV12-3 or TRBV12-4 with TRBJ1-1, with D possibly being TRBD1 (6 bases). Trimming cost V 6 bases and J 1 base, with 12 bases left between them. The CDR3 is made up of 14 amino acids. CDR3 DNA: TGTGCCAGCAGGGGCGACAGGCAGAACACTGAAGCTTTCTTT. Protein: CASRGDRQNTEAFF.

CDR3 DNA sequence: TGTGCCACCAGTGATAGGCTAGCGGGGTTGAGGGAGCAGTTCTTC. This codes for CATSDRLAGLREQFF. The chain carries TRBV24-1 and TRBJ2-1; 9 nucleotides line up with TRBD2. Losses at the gene ends were 3 bases for V and 10 bases for J; bases not matched to a gene: 9. The V gene's germline CDR1 is KGHDR and CDR2 SFDVKD. This CDR3 comprises 15 residues.

This clonotype appeared a few times. The chain joins TRBV20-1 to TRBJ1-1; no firm D call. V dropped 5 bases and J dropped 10 bases, with 14 bases sitting between them. From germline, CDR1 is DFQATT and CDR2 SNEGSKA (reference sequence). The CDR3 extends over 11 amino acids. The CDR3 spells CSAAEGRGAFF. The CDR3 DNA is TGCAGTGCTGCCGAGGGCCGGGGAGCTTTCTTT.

This clonotype was recorded a few times. V is TRBV7-8 and J is TRBJ2-1, with TRBD2 matching 10 bases. The J segment lost 8 bases and the V segment lost 1 base, leaving 5 bases of the junction unmatched. The germline V gene has CDR1 SGHVS and CDR2 FQNEAQ. This CDR3 comprises 15 residues. DNA for the CDR3: TGTGCCAGCAGCTTAGTACTAGCGGGAAGTTATGAGCAGTTCTTC. Translation gives CASSLVLAGSYEQFF.

This rearrangement joins TRBV5-5 to TRBJ1-5, with D possibly being TRBD1 (5 bases). Between the trimmed V and J ends, which lost 0 bases and 5 bases, there was a span of 21 bases. CDR1 and CDR2 (germline): SGHKS, YYEKEE (reference sequence). CDR3 size: 18 residues. CDR3 region: CASSLAQGGVGLYQPQHF. Here the CDR3 DNA reads TGTGCCAGCAGCTTGGCGCAGGGCGGCGTGGGACTATATCAGCCCCAGCATTTT.

Many counts were recorded for this clonotype. V gene TRBV12-3 or TRBV12-4 combines with J gene TRBJ2-1; 13 bases agree with TRBD2. V lost 5 bases to trimming and J lost 10 bases; unmatched junction nucleotides: 11. CDR3 length: 16 amino acids. DNA for the CDR3: TGTGCCAGCAGTCGGTCGACTAGCGGGAGGAAGAACGAGCAGTTCTTC. This sequence encodes CASSRSTSGRKNEQFF.

This clonotype occurred a few times. CDR3 residues: CASTGTEAGELFF. CDR3 nucleotides: TGTGCCAGCACCGGGACAGAGGCCGGGGAGCTGTTTTTT. The rearrangement links TRBV2 to TRBJ2-2; TRBD1 matches 7 bases. The CDR3 totals 13 residues. Per germline, CDR1 SNHLY and CDR2 FYNNEI. The trim removed 7 bases at V and 6 bases at J, leaving 5 bases unmatched. Full variable domain (outside the CDR3, taken from reference TRBV2 and TRBJ2-2): EPEVTQTPSHQVTQMGQEVILRCVPISNHLYFYWYRQILGQKVEFLVSFYNNEISEKSEIFDDQFSVERPDGSNFTLKIRSTKLEDSAMYFCASTGTEAGELFFGEGSRLTVL.

The rearrangement joins TRBV5-1 to TRBJ1-2; tentatively, D is TRBD1 (5 bases). The CDR3 covers 14 residues. V was clipped by 5 bases and J by 4 bases, with 15 bases between them. Germline V lookup: CDR1 SGHRS, CDR2 YFSETQ. CDR3 sequence: CASRSTQGGYGYTF. As DNA, the CDR3 is TGCGCCAGCAGGTCTACCCAGGGAGGCTATGGCTACACCTTC.

The V and J genes are TRBV12-3 or TRBV12-4 and TRBJ1-3; D uncertain. The V gene lost 6 bases and the J gene lost 0 bases, with 12 bases spanning the gap. There are 15 residues in the CDR3. CDR3 in DNA: TGTGCCAGCAGCCGGGCCAAGGGCTCTGGAAACACCATATATTTT. Its translation: CASSRAKGSGNTIYF.

The chain joins TRBV3-1 to TRBJ1-1, with D unresolved. With 5 bases removed from V and 2 bases from J, the gap between germline ends came to 9 bases. The CDR3 loop spans 13 amino acids. Germline values: CDR1 LGHDT, CDR2 YNNKEL (reference sequence). DNA of the CDR3: TGTGCCAGCAGCACCCGGGTCAACACTGAAGCTTTCTTT. Translated: CASSTRVNTEAFF. Complete variable domain (other parts from reference TRBV3-1 and TRBJ1-1): DTAVSQTPKYLVTQMGNDKSIKCEQNLGHDTMYWYKQDSKKFLKIMFSYNNKELIINETVPNRFSPKSPDKAHLNLHINSLELGDSAVYFCASSTRVNTEAFFGQGTRLTVV.

The chain couples TRBV20-1 to TRBJ2-1, with TRBD2 matching 10 bases. This CDR3 comprises 16 residues. V lost 1 base, J lost 9 bases, and 12 bases stayed unmatched. Germline values: CDR1 DFQATT, CDR2 SNEGSKA (reference sequence). The chain's CDR3 is CSARASGRLGIGEQFF. In DNA, the CDR3 is TGCAGTGCTAGAGCTAGCGGGAGATTGGGCATCGGTGAGCAGTTCTTC.

V is TRBV7-9 and J is TRBJ2-1, with D maybe TRBD2 (6 bases). CDR3 length: 16 residues. V lost 4 bases and J lost 2, with 15 bases in between. Germline loops: CDR1 SEHNR, CDR2 FQNEAQ (reference sequence). The chain's CDR3 is CASSYLPGVTYNEQFF. The DNA of the CDR3 is TGTGCCAGCAGCTACTTGCCGGGGGTAACCTACAATGAGCAGTTCTTC. The full variable domain, in which reference TRBV7-9 and TRBJ2-1 provide the parts outside the CDR3, is DTGVSQNPRHKITKRGQNVTFRCDPISEHNRLYWYRQTLGQGPEFLTYFQNEAQLEKSRLLSDRFSAERPKGSFSTLEIQRTEQGDSAMYLCASSYLPGVTYNEQFFGPGTRLTVL.

This chain connects TRBV29-1 to TRBJ1-2; 8 positions match TRBD1. Germline V gives CDR1 SQVTM, CDR2 ANQGSEA. Trimming at V came to 3 bases and at J to 8 bases, leaving 5 bases not matched to a gene. The CDR3 extends over 12 amino acids. CDR3 bases: TGCAGCGTTGACAGGGGGCTCGAGGGCTACACCTTC. Protein sequence: CSVDRGLEGYTF.

This clonotype was counted only a few times. This chain joins TRBV20-1 and TRBJ2-1; D ambiguous. With 3 bases removed from V and 5 bases from J, the gap between germline ends came to 14 bases. This CDR3 has 14 amino acids. CDR1 and CDR2 from the germline V gene are DFQATT and SNEGSKA (reference sequence). CDR3 sequence (DNA): TGCAGTGCTAGTAATCCCAGAAGAGACAATGAGCAGTTCTTC. Its protein product is CSASNPRRDNEQFF.

This clonotype was counted between two and nine times. The J gene is TRBJ1-1, the V gene TRBV11-2; the D gene is possibly TRBD1 (6 bases). V was trimmed by 3 bases and J by 1 base, leaving 9 bases between them. CDR3 length: 14 amino acids. Germline assignment: CDR1 SGHAT and CDR2 FQNNGV. CDR3 protein: CASSFGGWNTEAFF. In DNA, the CDR3 is TGTGCCAGCAGCTTTGGGGGCTGGAACACTGAAGCTTTCTTT.